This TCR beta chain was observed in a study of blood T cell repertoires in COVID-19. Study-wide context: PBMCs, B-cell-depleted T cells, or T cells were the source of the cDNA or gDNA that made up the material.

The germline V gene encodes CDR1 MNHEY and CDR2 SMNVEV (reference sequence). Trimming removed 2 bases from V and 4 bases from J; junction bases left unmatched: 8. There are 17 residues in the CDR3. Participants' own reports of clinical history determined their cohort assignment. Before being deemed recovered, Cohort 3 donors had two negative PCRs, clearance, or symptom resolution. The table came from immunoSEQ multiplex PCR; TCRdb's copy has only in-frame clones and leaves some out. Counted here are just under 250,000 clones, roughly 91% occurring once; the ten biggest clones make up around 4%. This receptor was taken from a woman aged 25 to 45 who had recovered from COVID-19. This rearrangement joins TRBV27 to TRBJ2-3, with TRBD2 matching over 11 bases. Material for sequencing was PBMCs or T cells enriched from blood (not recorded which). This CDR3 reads CASSLSLAGGSPDTQYF. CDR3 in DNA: TGTGCCAGCAGTTTAAGCTTAGCGGGAGGGAGTCCAGATACGCAGTATTTT.